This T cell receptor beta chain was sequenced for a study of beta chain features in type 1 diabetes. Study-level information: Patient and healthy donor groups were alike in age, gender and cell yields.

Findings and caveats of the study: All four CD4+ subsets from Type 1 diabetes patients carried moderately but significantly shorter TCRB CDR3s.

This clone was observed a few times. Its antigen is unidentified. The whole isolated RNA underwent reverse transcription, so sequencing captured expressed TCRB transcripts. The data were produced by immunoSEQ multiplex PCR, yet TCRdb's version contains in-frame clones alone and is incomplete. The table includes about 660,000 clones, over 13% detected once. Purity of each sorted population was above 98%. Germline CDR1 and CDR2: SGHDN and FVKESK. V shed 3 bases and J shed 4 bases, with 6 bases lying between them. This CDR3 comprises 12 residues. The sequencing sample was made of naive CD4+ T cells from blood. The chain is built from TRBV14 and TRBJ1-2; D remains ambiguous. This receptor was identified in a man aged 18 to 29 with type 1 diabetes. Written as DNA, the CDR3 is TGTGCCAGCAGCCAGGCGGCCTATGGCTACACCTTC. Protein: CASSQAAYGYTF.